This record covers a single T cell receptor (beta chain). This entry comes from a study of cytomegalovirus exposure and HLA in healthy donors. PCR used 60 Vbeta primers and 13 Jbeta primers. This table comes from immunoSEQ multiplex PCR, and its TCRdb copy is limited to in-frame clones, with some not included. The sample records about 100,000 clones, more than 60% being singletons. Germline-derived CDR1 and CDR2 are MNHEY and SVGAGI. Trimming left V 7 bases short and J 5 bases short, with 15 bases between. There are 15 residues in the CDR3. The sequencing sample was made of PBMCs. The source of this sequence is a man aged 50-59 years in good health and CMV-seropositive. This chain connects TRBV6-5 to TRBJ1-6; weak D call: TRBD1 (5 bases). The CDR3 bases are TGTGCCAGCAAAGAGTTCGTACAGGATAATTCACCCCTCCACTTT. Amino acids: CASKEFVQDNSPLHF.